This TCR beta chain is from a study of blood T cell repertoires in COVID-19. About the research overall: The United States, Italy and Spain provided the acute and convalescent COVID-19 samples.

Sequencing was performed with immunoSEQ multiplex PCR; in TCRdb, only in-frame clones are kept and a portion is missing. The sample records roughly 200,000 clones, nearly 90% being singletons. Germline V CDR1 and CDR2: WSHSY, SAAADI. The CDR3 sequence is 12 residues long. Trimming stripped 5 bases from V and 4 bases from J, with 8 bases between. Which cohort a participant joined came from the clinical history participants gave. The chain couples TRBV10-2 to TRBJ1-2; D remains unclear. The sequenced sample consisted of PBMCs or T cells enriched from blood (not recorded which). The clonotype comes from a woman aged 40 to 55 with acute COVID-19. DNA for the CDR3: TGCGCCAGCAGTTATGCACTCTATGGCTACACCTTC. Translating gives CASSYALYGYTF.